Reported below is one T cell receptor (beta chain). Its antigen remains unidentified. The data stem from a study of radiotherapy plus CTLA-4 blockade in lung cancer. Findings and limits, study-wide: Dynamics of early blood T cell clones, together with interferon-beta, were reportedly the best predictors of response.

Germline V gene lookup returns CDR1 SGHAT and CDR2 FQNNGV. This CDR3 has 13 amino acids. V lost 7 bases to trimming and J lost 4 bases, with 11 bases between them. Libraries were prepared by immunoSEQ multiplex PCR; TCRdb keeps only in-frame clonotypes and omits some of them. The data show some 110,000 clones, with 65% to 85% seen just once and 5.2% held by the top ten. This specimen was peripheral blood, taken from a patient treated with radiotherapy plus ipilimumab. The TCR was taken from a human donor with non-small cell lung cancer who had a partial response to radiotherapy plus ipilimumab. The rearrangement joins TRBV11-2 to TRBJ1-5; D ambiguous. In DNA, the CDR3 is TGTGCCAGCACCCCGACGGGGAATCAGCCCCAGCATTTT. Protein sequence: CASTPTGNQPQHF.